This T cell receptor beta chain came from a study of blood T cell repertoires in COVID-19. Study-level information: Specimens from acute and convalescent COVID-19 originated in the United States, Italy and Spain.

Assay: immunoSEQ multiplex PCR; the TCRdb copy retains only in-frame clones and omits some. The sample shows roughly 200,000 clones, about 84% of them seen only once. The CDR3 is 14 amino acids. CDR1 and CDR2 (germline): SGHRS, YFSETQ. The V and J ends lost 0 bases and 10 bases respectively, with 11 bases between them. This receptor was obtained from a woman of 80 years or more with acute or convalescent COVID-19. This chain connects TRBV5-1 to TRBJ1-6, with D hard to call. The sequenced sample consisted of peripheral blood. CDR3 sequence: CASSLELGSSPLHF. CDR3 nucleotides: TGCGCCAGCAGCTTGGAGCTGGGCAGCTCACCCCTCCACTTT.